The sequence of this T cell receptor (beta chain) was determined in a study of T cell clonotyping in hematopoietic cell transplantation. At the level of the study: Recipients' pretransplant samples followed cytoreduction.

The method was immunoSEQ multiplex PCR; TCRdb's version includes in-frame clones alone and lacks a portion of them. The data hold some 26,000 clones, with less than 85% observed a single time. As to time point: recipient sample about 28 days before transplant, after cytoreduction. The germline V and J ends were trimmed by 8 bases and 2 bases, with 9 bases remaining between them. The CDR3 is 11 amino acids. Germline-derived CDR1 and CDR2 are DFQATT and SNEGSKA (reference sequence). This TCR derives from a man aged 35 to 55 with acute myeloid leukemia. Some clones in this sample may be carry-over from other donors' samples. Here the sequenced sample was peripheral blood mononuclear cells, taken before stem cell transplant. This chain joins TRBV20-1 and TRBJ1-1; D is possibly TRBD1 (5 bases). DNA of the CDR3: TGCAGTTGGGACTCAAACACTGAAGCTTTCTTT. It yields the protein CSWDSNTEAFF.